This T cell receptor (beta chain) was sequenced for a study of T cells in tumors after PD-1 blockade. Overall study: Patients received pembrolizumab 200 mg every 3 weeks or cemiplimab 350 mg every 2 weeks.

Produced via immunoSEQ multiplex PCR; TCRdb's table is partial and in-frame only. The sample carries about 63,000 clones, roughly 70% recorded once. Study results and caveats: About 40% of tumor TCR clonotypes were also found in blood.

This clone was recorded only once. Its antigen remains unknown. This CDR3 is built from 16 residues. V shed 0 bases, J shed 3 bases, and the junction held 5 bases outside the gene matches. Germline V gene sequence: CDR1 SGHKS, CDR2 YYEKEE (reference sequence). The chain carries TRBV5-5 and TRBJ2-7, with TRBD1 identical over 11 bases. Material: PBMCs, obtained after anti-PD-1 treatment. The source is a human donor with basal cell carcinoma. CDR3 residues: CASSLEVGTGGYEQYF. DNA for the CDR3: TGTGCCAGCAGCTTGGAGGTTGGGACAGGGGGCTACGAGCAGTACTTC.